This T cell receptor (beta chain) stems from a study of cytomegalovirus exposure and HLA in healthy donors (dated by TCRdb to about 2017). With respect to the entire study: An earlier analysis of approximately 640 of the donors reported roughly 270 Gb of sequence data and around 120 million unique TCR beta sequences from about 180 million T cells. An earlier analysis of several hundred of the donors applied high-throughput TCR beta sequencing to assess whether each TCR beta V gene segment acted as functional or pseudogenic. A separate validation cohort of 100 to 150 different subjects was used in addition to the roughly 700-subject first cohort. In a later genetic analysis, genome-wide SNP genotypes for about 55% of the 666 donors were used, and that subset was treated as a discovery cohort. HLA typing covered class I and class II loci at four-digit resolution. To predict cytomegalovirus infection status, the study brought together high-throughput TCR immunosequencing, statistical association of individual TCRs with disease status, and machine learning. Of the roughly 400 genotyped donors, approximately 83% fell in the genetic ancestry cluster associated with self-reported Caucasian donors. Alongside the repertoire data, information on donor age, sex, ethnicity and CMV serostatus was compiled. All discovery cohort repertoires had been generated using a single sequencing platform. The number of typed donors differed by locus: about 629-630 for A, B, C, DRB1 and DQB1; 500 to 550 for DQA1; approximately 600 for DPA1; and roughly 470 for DPB1. To study patterns of TCR occurrence, a later analysis re-analyzed previously published TCR beta repertoires from several hundred donors and added high-resolution HLA genotyping. The study aimed to test whether cataloging public T cell receptors could reveal signatures of past pathogen exposure. Using immunosequencing, the study profiled T cell repertoires from about 650 subjects and related those repertoires to cytomegalovirus serostatus. Rather than drawing on any new phenotypic data, the later analysis identified candidate immune exposures from TCR beta sequences and the way those sequences occurred across donors. About five DR-DQ haplotypes were treated as single units for association and clustering because of strong linkage in the cohort. Among roughly 400 genotyped donors of the cohort, an average of around 250,000 unique TCR beta nucleotide sequences was sequenced per donor, of which about 19% were non-productive. An early release covering 500 to 750 HLA-typed donors comprised approximately 300 gigabases of sequencing data and 65 million to 100 million unique TCR sequences.

Overall results and qualifications from the work: Three of the identified cytomegalovirus-associated TCR beta chains were confirmed in vitro to be specific for cytomegalovirus antigens. In the study, approximately 160 TCR beta chains were listed as associated with cytomegalovirus. Compared with equally common non-associated chains, HLA-associated TCR beta chains in a later analysis were more clonally expanded and had lower generation probabilities. In this cohort, only TCR beta chains were sequenced, and detectable features were limited by the absence of alpha or paired-chain data. According to the authors, the approach could potentially be generalized to other disease states and immunological phenotypes. In an earlier analysis of about 600 of the donors, most TCR beta V segments appeared in productive rearrangements about 87% or about 30% of the time, broadly matching IMGT annotations. Assigning TCR associations to individual alleles was difficult when HLA alleles, especially DR and DQ, strongly co-occurred. A later analysis found that most CMV-associated TCR beta chains appeared HLA-restricted, with HLA associations seemingly driven largely by CMV exposure. According to a later analysis, parvovirus B19, influenza, CMV and Epstein-Barr virus appeared linked to several top co-occurrence clusters. In both the original and validation cohorts, the classifier was reported to diagnose cytomegalovirus status with high specificity and sensitivity. A later analysis associated roughly 17,000 TCR beta sequences with specific HLA alleles at a false discovery rate of 0.05. Sequencing depth was assumed to be roughly uniform across donors in the presence/absence analyses, though that assumption may not hold. In a later analysis, the rate of TCR association differed among HLA loci, with DRB1 alleles having the most associated TCRs and HLA-C alleles having the fewest. Correlated functional status among segregating V segments might reflect linkage disequilibrium, but an unknown experimental factor could not be ruled out. Most TCR sequences were observed very rarely across donors, whereas some public TCRs were present in many individuals. A cluster of highly shared sequence variants was judged likely to represent a technical artifact of the sequencing pipeline. CMV serostatus was the only immune exposure information available for the cohort. V-gene and J-gene trimming of TCR beta chains was associated with a missense DCLRE1C variant in a later genetic analysis, and the association was replicated in an independent cohort. The 87-base-pair reads could not distinguish some IMGT-functional V segments, including TRBV6-2 and TRBV6-3, so those segments were excluded. In a later genetic analysis, fewer N-insertions in productive TCRs were reported among donors in an Asian-associated ancestry cluster than the roughly 700-donor mean. A further reported finding was that TCR beta sequences accurately predicted the HLA-A and HLA-B alleles for most subjects in the first cohort. The earlier analysis of fewer than 750 of the donors excluded approximately 17 rarely observed V segments, including chromosome 9 orphons, because counts were too low. Because HLA typing was missing for some donors at each locus, association tests included only the typed subset.

The germline V gene encodes CDR1 GTSNPN and CDR2 SVGIG (reference sequence). The germline V and J ends show losses of 4 bases and 7 bases respectively, and no gene match explains 10 bases of the junction. From its cysteine to its phenylalanine, the CDR3 spans 14 amino acids. Here the CDR3 DNA is all that survives: 42 bases in frame from base 1. The cohort consisted of approximately 670 healthy bone marrow donors. Cohort members were all nominally healthy when sampled, although unrecorded immune exposures were likely present. The donor tested CMV seronegative, placing the donor among the approximately 360 seronegative members of the cohort. A peripheral blood sample was provided by each donor, and peripheral blood mononuclear cells were used for TCR beta sequencing. The Qiagen DNeasy Blood Extraction Kit was used to extract genomic DNA from the blood cell samples. Note on this clone: Its binding antigen is unknown. No much larger clone is present one base from it, and per-base qualities are unavailable.

Libraries were constructed by the immunoSEQ multiplex PCR assay. The multiplex PCR relied on a mix of 60 forward primers for TCR Vbeta segments and 13 reverse primers for TCR Jbeta segments. A multiplex PCR assay on genomic DNA amplified the CDR3 region of rearranged TCR beta genes. The amplified TCR beta libraries were sequenced on the Illumina HiSeq System as 87-base-pair reads. The original pipeline was this. Across the roughly 700 repertoires, a later analysis counted 60 million to 90 million unique TCR beta chains, 9 million to 14 million of which were shared by at least two donors. Raw reads were error-corrected and collapsed into unique sequences with a nearest-neighbor algorithm that merged closely related sequences to remove PCR and sequencing errors. CDR3 sequences were aligned to IMGT reference sequences to assign V, D and J gene segments. For a sequence to be retained, a match of at least six nucleotides was required to both a V gene segment and a J gene segment. A rearrangement was called productive if the CDR3 had no stop codons and remained in frame with V and J, and every other rearrangement was called non-productive. CDR3 was defined by IMGT convention, running from the second conserved V-encoded cysteine to the conserved J-encoded phenylalanine. In an earlier analysis of 550 to 650 of the donors, sequences lacking an unambiguous match to a single V gene segment were excluded. In an earlier analysis of a few hundred of the donors, V segments were called functional above 56.7% productive rearrangements and were called segregating when the between-donor standard deviation exceeded 5%. A statistical classification framework was built to diagnose cytomegalovirus status from the catalog of TCR beta chain sequences. A later analysis assigned V and J genes by comparing TCR nucleotide sequences with IMGT/GENE-DB human TR gene sequences. Using the TCRdist pipeline, a later analysis assigned CDR3 sequences along with most-parsimonious VDJ recombination scenarios. In a later analysis, each TCR beta chain was defined by its CDR3 amino acid sequence together with its V-gene family, and reads lacking a unique V-gene family were excluded. A later analysis removed 550 to 700 highly shared, low-generation-probability nucleotide sequences to deal with suspected cross-contamination and a sequencing artifact. A later analysis calculated a clonal expansion index for each public chain from normalized within-repertoire ranks of inferred template counts. A later analysis computed generation probabilities with a VDJ recombination model fitted to out-of-frame rearrangements, and checked the results against IGoR. A later analysis scored TCR-TCR, TCR-HLA and TCR-CMV co-occurrence with hypergeometric tests, applying a repertoire-size bias correction to TCR pairs. In a later analysis, false discovery rates were estimated by permuting HLA or CMV assignments 20 times. A later analysis grouped co-occurring TCRs with DBSCAN, adding TCRdist sequence similarity when clustering within HLA-allele-positive subsets. For co-occurrence clustering, repertoires with fewer than 30,000 or more than 120,000 public chains were excluded, along with four or five repertoires with anomalous nucleotide sharing. The immuneACCESS repertoire file appears here via TCRdb, limited to in-frame rearrangements. These files lack a portion of the clones; in checked studies, under half of the deficit traces to unresolved V genes, and the cause of the others is not known. V and J calls plus clone size are reproduced from that table; the DNA served to infer D and trimming. Recorded for this sample are around 99,000 clones; approximately 81% of them occurred a single time. The ten largest clones represent 2.2% of the sample.

The sequencing input was PBMCs. The V and J segments used are TRBV30 and TRBJ2-7, with 10 bases matching TRBD1. This clonotype was sampled from a woman in her 30s in good health and CMV-seronegative. The bases are TGTGCCTGGACGGACGGGACAGGGGCCGGAGAGCAGTACTTC. It encodes CAWTDGTGAGEQYF.